This is a list of T cell receptor beta chains from one sample in a study of CD8 T cells in ankylosing spondylitis. TCRdb analysed the 5' RACE reads with MiXCR anew, one entry per CDR3 protein. The profile shows 310,000 or so distinct CDR3 sequences, around 20% of them singletons. What was sequenced was blood, either unsorted or a sorted T cell fraction (not recorded which). These receptors were obtained from a male donor with ankylosing spondylitis or in good health (not recorded which). CDR3s include the opening cysteine and the closing phenylalanine or tryptophan. D genes are given only for firm matches. The size field is filled for only some rows; it gives once, few, many or a size class.

j_call cdr3_length v_call d_call clone_size cdr3_aa cdr3_nt
TRBJ2-1 15 TRBV29-1 TRBD2 . CSVGRRLAVNNEQFF TGCAGCGTCGGAAGACGACTAGCGGTGAACAATGAGCAGTTCTTC
TRBJ1-1 13 TRBV12-3/TRBV12-4 . few CASRRGSYTEAFF TGTGCCAGCAGAAGGGGGTCGTACACTGAAGCTTTCTTT
TRBJ1-1 13 TRBV9 . . CASSVVTNTEAFF TGTGCCAGCAGCGTAGTAACGAACACTGAAGCTTTCTTT
TRBJ2-1 18 TRBV7-8 TRBD2 . CVSSLGGLAAGSYNEQFF TGTGTCAGCAGCTTAGGCGGACTAGCGGCCGGCTCCTACAATGAGCAGTTCTTC
TRBJ2-3 14 TRBV7-3 . . CASSSLANTDTQYF TGTGCCAGCAGCTCACTAGCAAACACAGATACGCAGTATTTT
TRBJ1-1 13 TRBV25-1 . few CASKGGMNTEAFF TGTGCCAGCAAGGGAGGGATGAACACTGAAGCTTTCTTT
TRBJ2-4 15 TRBV12-3/TRBV12-4 . few CASSSSGVAKNIQYF TGTGCCAGCAGTTCGAGCGGAGTAGCCAAAAACATTCAGTACTTC
TRBJ2-3 15 TRBV28 TRBD1 few CASSSGTGYTDTQYF TGTGCCAGCAGTTCTGGGACAGGTTACACAGATACGCAGTATTTT
TRBJ2-3 13 TRBV27 TRBD1 once CATRQGRTDTQYF TGTGCCACGAGACAGGGCCGCACAGATACGCAGTATTTT
TRBJ2-6 14 TRBV2 . few CASRDASGANVLTF TGTGCCAGCCGGGACGCCTCTGGGGCCAACGTCCTGACTTTC
TRBJ2-3 13 TRBV20-1 . many CSALQGPTDTQYF TGCAGTGCTCTACAGGGACCCACAGATACGCAGTATTTT
TRBJ2-2 16 TRBV18 TRBD2 . CASSPSSGRNTGELFF TGTGCCAGCTCACCCTCTAGCGGGAGGAACACCGGGGAGCTGTTTTTT
TRBJ1-3 16 TRBV5-6 . . CASSLGVTSSGNTIYF TGTGCCAGCAGCTTGGGAGTCACGAGCTCTGGAAACACCATATATTTT
TRBJ2-6 20 TRBV20-1 TRBD2 few CSARDLEGSSGGAGANVLTF TGCAGTGCTAGAGATCTGGAGGGTTCTAGCGGGGGGGCCGGGGCCAACGTCCTGACTTTC
TRBJ2-4 14 TRBV12-3/TRBV12-4 . . CASSLAGAENIQYF TGTGCCAGCAGTCTCGCAGGGGCGGAAAACATTCAGTACTTC
TRBJ1-5 13 TRBV20-1 . many CSATTGPNQPQHF TGCAGTGCGACGACAGGCCCCAATCAGCCCCAGCATTTT
TRBJ1-6 14 TRBV12-3/TRBV12-4 . . CASSLSTGNSPLHF TGTGCCAGCAGTTTATCGACGGGAAATTCACCCCTCCACTTT
TRBJ2-1 14 TRBV5-1 TRBD1 many CASNPGQGFNEQFF TGCGCCAGCAACCCGGGACAGGGGTTCAATGAGCAGTTCTTC
TRBJ1-2 14 TRBV5-1 . . CASSLGIGDYGYTF TGCGCCAGCAGCTTGGGGATTGGGGACTATGGCTACACCTTC
TRBJ2-4 17 TRBV5-4 . . CASSLNVVGAVKNIQYF TGTGCCAGCAGCTTGAATGTGGTGGGGGCCGTCAAAAACATTCAGTACTTC
TRBJ2-1 14 TRBV5-1 . few CASSELLARYEQFF TGCGCCAGCAGCGAGCTACTAGCTCGCTATGAGCAGTTCTTC
TRBJ1-2 11 TRBV12-3/TRBV12-4 . . CASSTLLGYTF TGTGCCAGCAGTACTCTATTAGGCTACACCTTC
TRBJ2-3 16 TRBV5-1 TRBD2 few CASRRQPAGGPDTQYF TGCGCCAGCAGGAGACAACCAGCGGGAGGACCAGATACGCAGTATTTT
TRBJ2-2 15 TRBV29-1 . . CSVDSGTSNTGELFF TGCAGCGTAGATTCCGGGACATCGAACACCGGGGAGCTGTTTTTT
TRBJ2-2 15 TRBV5-1 . . CASSLVAVPTGELFF TGCGCCAGCAGCTTAGTCGCGGTTCCCACCGGGGAGCTGTTTTTT